This TCR beta chain was captured in a study of PD-1 blockade in mismatch repair-deficient tumors. Three pembrolizumab responders had their TCRs sequenced. TCRdb's copy holds only in-frame clones and misses some; the assay was immunoSEQ multiplex PCR. The sample includes 100,000 or so clones, 70% to 85% of them seen just once. The study, taken as a whole, reports: Tumor-resident clones, often undetectable pretreatment in blood, expanded then contracted after pembrolizumab.

Regarding this clone: What it binds is unknown.

This CDR3 spans 15 amino acids. With V trimmed by 1 base and J by 6 bases, 9 bases remained unmatched. In germline, CDR1 is LNHDA, CDR2 SQIVND (reference sequence). The chain joins TRBV19 to TRBJ2-7; the match to TRBD1 covers 7 bases. The sample was peripheral blood, taken around 8 months after starting pembrolizumab. The TCR sequence derives from an adult with mismatch repair-deficient cancer. As DNA, the CDR3 is TGTGCCAGTAGTATAGTTGGACAGGCCCAGACCGAGCAGTACTTC. It specifies CASSIVGQAQTEQYF.